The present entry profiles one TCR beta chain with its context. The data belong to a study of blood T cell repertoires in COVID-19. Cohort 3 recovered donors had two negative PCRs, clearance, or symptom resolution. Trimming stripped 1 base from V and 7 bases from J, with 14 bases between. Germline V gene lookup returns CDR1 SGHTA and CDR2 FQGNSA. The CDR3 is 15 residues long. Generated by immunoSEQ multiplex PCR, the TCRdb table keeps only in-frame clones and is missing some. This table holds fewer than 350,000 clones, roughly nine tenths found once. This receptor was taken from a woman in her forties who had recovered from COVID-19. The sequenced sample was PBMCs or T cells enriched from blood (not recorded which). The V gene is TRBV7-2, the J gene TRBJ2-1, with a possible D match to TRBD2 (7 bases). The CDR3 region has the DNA TGTGCCAGCAGCTTAGGACCTCGGGGGGCAAATGAGCAGTTCTTC. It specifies CASSLGPRGANEQFF.